Listed here is a single T cell receptor beta chain. The source of the sample is a study of blood T cell repertoires in COVID-19. The CDR3 contains 14 residues. Germline loops: CDR1 PRHDT, CDR2 FYEKMQ (reference sequence). V dropped 4 bases and J dropped 8 bases, with 14 bases sitting between them. Assay: immunoSEQ multiplex PCR; the TCRdb copy retains only in-frame clones and omits some. The sample holds around 220,000 clones, about 86% seen once. Material: PBMCs or T cells enriched from blood (not recorded which). The sequence was collected from a woman in her forties or fifties with acute COVID-19. This sequence joins TRBV13 and TRBJ1-4, with D perhaps TRBD1 (6 bases). In DNA form, the CDR3 reads TGTGCCAGCAGCTGGACTCAGGGGTCGGAAAAACTGTTTTTT. It specifies CASSWTQGSEKLFF.